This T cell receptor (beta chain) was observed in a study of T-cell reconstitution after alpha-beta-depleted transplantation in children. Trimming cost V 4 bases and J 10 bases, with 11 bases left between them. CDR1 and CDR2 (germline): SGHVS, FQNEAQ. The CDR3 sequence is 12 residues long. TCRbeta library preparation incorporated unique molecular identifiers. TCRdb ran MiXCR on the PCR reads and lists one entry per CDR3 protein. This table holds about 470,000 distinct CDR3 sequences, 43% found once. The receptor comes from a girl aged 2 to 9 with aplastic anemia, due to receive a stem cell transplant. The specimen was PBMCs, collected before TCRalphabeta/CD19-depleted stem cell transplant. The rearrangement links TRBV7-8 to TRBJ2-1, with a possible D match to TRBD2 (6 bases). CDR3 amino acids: CASSSPRGEQFF. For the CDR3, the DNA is TGTGCCAGCAGCTCGCCCCGGGGGGAGCAGTTCTTC.